This record covers a single T cell receptor beta chain. Its antigen is undetermined. The table came from immunoSEQ multiplex PCR; TCRdb's copy has only in-frame clones and leaves some out. The repertoire holds about 47,000 clones, with approximately 90% as singletons. This entry is derived from a study of OX40 agonist ivuxolimab in advanced cancers. Autoimmune disease history or systemic immunosuppression led to patient exclusion. Study observations and caveats: Dose levels from 0.1 to 3.0 mg/kg saw CD4+ and CD8+ blood T cells expand clonally by week 6.

Germline CDR1 is SNHLY and CDR2 is FYNNEI. V was shortened by 9 bases and J by 6 bases, with 32 bases between the two germline ends. The CDR3 length is 18 residues. The input for sequencing was CD4+ or CD8+ T cells sorted from blood, taken in a trial of the OX40 agonist ivuxolimab. This rearrangement joins TRBV2 to TRBJ2-5; D may match TRBD1 or TRBD2 (6 bases each). This sequence was found in an adult with an advanced solid tumor such as melanoma, head and neck, liver or kidney cancer. CDR3 DNA sequence: TGTGCCAGTGACACATCAAGGGGGGCCCCAAAAAGTTCGAAGACCCAGTACTTC. This sequence encodes CASDTSRGAPKSSKTQYF.